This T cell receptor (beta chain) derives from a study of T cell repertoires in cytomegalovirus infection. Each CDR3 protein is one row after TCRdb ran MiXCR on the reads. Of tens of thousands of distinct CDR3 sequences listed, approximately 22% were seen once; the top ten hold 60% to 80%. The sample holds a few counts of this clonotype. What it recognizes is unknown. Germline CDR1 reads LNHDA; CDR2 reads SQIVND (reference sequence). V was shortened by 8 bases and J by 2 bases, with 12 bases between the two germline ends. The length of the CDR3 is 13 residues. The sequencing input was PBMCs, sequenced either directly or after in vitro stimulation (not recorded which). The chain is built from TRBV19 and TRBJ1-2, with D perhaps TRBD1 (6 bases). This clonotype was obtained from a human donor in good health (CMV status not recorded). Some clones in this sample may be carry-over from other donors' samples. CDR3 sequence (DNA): TGTGCCAGTCAGGGGACACCGAACTATGGCTACACCTTC. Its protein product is CASQGTPNYGYTF.